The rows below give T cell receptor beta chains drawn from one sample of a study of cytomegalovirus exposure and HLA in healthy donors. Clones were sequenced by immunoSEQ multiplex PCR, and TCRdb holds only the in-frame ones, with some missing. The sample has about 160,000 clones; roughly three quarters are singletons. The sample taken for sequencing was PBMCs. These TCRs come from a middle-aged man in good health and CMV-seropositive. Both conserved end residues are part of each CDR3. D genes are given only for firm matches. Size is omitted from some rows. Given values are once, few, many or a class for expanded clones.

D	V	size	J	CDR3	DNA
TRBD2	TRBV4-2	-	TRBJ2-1	CASSPGTSGGNNEQFF	TGTGCCAGCAGCCCGGGGACTAGCGGGGGGAACAATGAGCAGTTCTTC
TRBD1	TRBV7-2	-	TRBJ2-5	CASSLTDREETQYF	TGTGCCAGCAGCTTAACCGACAGGGAGGAGACCCAGTACTTC
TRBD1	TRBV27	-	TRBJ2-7	CASSQTGREQYF	TGTGCCAGCAGTCAGACAGGGCGTGAGCAGTACTTC
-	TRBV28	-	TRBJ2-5	CASSGGTEETQYF	TGTGCCAGCAGTGGAGGGACAGAAGAGACCCAGTACTTC
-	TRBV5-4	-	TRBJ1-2	CASSLSQGQGYGYTF	TGTGCCAGCAGCTTGTCTCAGGGCCAGGGCTATGGCTACACCTTC
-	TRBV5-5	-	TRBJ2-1	CASSLGGSSYNEQFF	TGTGCCAGCAGCTTGGGTGGGAGCTCCTACAATGAGCAGTTCTTC
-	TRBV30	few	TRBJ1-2	CAWSVRRQSDGYTF	TGTGCCTGGAGTGTACGCAGGCAGTCGGATGGCTACACCTTC
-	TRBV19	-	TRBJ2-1	CASSHGQRMVNEQFF	TGTGCCAGTAGCCACGGACAGAGGATGGTAAATGAGCAGTTCTTC
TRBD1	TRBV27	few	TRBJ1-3	CASSLYPGGGNTIYF	TGTGCCAGCAGTTTATACCCAGGGGGAGGAAACACCATATATTTT
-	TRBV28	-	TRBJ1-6	CASSLSGGAYNSPLHF	TGTGCCAGCAGTTTATCGGGGGGGGCCTATAATTCACCCCTCCACTTT
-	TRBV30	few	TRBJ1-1	CAWSVPGSGTEAFF	TGTGCCTGGAGTGTACCGGGGAGTGGCACTGAAGCTTTCTTT
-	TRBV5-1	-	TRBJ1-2	CASSSQSGQGSDYTF	TGCGCCAGCAGCTCCCAATCCGGCCAGGGTTCGGACTACACCTTC
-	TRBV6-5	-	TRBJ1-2	CASSSDKNYGYTF	TGTGCCAGCAGTTCCGACAAGAACTATGGCTACACCTTC
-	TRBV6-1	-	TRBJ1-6	CASSEFGGRSGNSPLHF	TGTGCCAGCAGTGAATTTGGGGGGAGGTCGGGTAATTCACCCCTCCACTTT
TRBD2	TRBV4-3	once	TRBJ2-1	CASSLGGGRDEQFF	TGCGCCAGCAGCCTCGGGGGGGGGCGAGATGAGCAGTTCTTC
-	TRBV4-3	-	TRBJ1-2	CASSPKIRSGYGYTF	TGCGCCAGCAGCCCTAAGATAAGGAGTGGCTATGGCTACACCTTC
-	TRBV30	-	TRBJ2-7	CAWSVPWEGRYHEQYF	TGTGCCTGGAGTGTACCCTGGGAAGGGAGGTACCACGAGCAGTACTTC
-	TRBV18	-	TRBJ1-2	CASSPGPNEGYTF	TGTGCCAGCTCACCGGGCCCCAATGAGGGCTACACCTTC
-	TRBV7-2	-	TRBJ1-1	CASSLVGWLRDTEAFF	TGTGCCAGCAGCTTAGTGGGGTGGCTCAGGGACACTGAAGCTTTCTTT
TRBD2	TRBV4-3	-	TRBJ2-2	CASSQGTSGGAGELFF	TGCGCCAGCAGCCAGGGGACTAGCGGGGGCGCCGGGGAGCTGTTTTTT
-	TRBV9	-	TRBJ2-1	CASSVEVAFNEQFF	TGTGCCAGCAGCGTAGAGGTAGCTTTCAATGAGCAGTTCTTC
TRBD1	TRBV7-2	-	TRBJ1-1	CASSYKTGTTEAFF	TGTGCCAGCAGCTATAAGACAGGGACCACTGAAGCTTTCTTT
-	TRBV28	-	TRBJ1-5	CASRLGGLNQPQHF	TGTGCCAGCAGGCTGGGGGGGCTTAATCAGCCCCAGCATTTT
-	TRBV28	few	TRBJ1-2	CASSAAVGGVNYGYTF	TGTGCCAGCAGTGCCGCCGTGGGGGGAGTCAACTATGGCTACACCTTC
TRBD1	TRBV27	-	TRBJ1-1	CASSPLSGGTEAFF	TGTGCCAGCAGTCCGCTGTCAGGGGGCACTGAAGCTTTCTTT
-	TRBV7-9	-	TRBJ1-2	CASRSTGGADGYTF	TGTGCCAGCAGGTCCACGGGGGGCGCGGATGGCTACACCTTC
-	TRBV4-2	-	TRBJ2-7	CASSQRLVAYEQHF	TGTGCCAGCAGCCAGAGACTAGTGGCCTACGAGCAGCACTTC
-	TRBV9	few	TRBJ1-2	CASSVAPTNYGYTF	TGTGCCAGCAGCGTAGCCCCCACAAACTATGGCTACACCTTC
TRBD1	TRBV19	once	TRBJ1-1	CASNHRGMNTEAFF	TGTGCCAGTAACCACAGGGGCATGAACACTGAAGCTTTCTTT
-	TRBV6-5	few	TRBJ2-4	CASSSDLKMNIQYF	TGTGCCAGCAGTTCCGACTTGAAAATGAACATTCAGTACTTC
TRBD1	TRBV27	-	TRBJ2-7	CASRLGSQGAGEQYF	TGTGCCAGCAGGCTTGGCTCACAGGGGGCGGGCGAGCAGTACTTC
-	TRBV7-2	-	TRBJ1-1	CASSLGVVNTEAFF	TGTGCCAGCAGCTTAGGCGTGGTGAACACTGAAGCTTTCTTT
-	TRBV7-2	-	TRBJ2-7	CASSLGLAGEQYF	TGTGCCAGCAGCTTAGGCCTAGCAGGCGAGCAGTACTTC
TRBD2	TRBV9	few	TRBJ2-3	CASSAGLAGGSRYTDTQYF	TGTGCCAGCAGCGCCGGACTAGCGGGGGGCTCTCGCTACACAGATACGCAGTATTTT
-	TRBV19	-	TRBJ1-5	CASSIEGGYSNQPQHF	TGTGCCAGTAGTATAGAGGGAGGGTATAGCAATCAGCCCCAGCATTTT
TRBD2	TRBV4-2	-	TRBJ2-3	CASSQSGGGVTDTQYF	TGTGCCAGCAGCCAATCGGGAGGGGGAGTCACAGATACGCAGTATTTT
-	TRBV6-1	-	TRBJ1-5	CASKEGVGNQPQHF	TGTGCCAGCAAAGAGGGAGTGGGGAATCAGCCCCAGCATTTT
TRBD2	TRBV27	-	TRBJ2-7	CASSVAGGPVYEQYF	TGTGCCAGCAGTGTAGCGGGGGGGCCCGTCTACGAGCAGTACTTC
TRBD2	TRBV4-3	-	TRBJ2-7	CASSQETSGGDYEQYF	TGCGCCAGCAGCCAAGAGACTAGCGGGGGGGACTACGAGCAGTACTTC
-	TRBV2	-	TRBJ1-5	CASTPGSLGNQPQHF	TGTGCCAGCACCCCTGGGAGCCTGGGCAATCAGCCCCAGCATTTT
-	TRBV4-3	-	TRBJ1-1	CASSQGQAMNTEAFF	TGCGCCAGCAGCCAAGGACAGGCGATGAACACTGAAGCTTTCTTT
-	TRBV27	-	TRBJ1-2	CASSPQGQGYYGYTF	TGTGCCAGCAGTCCCCAAGGCCAGGGGTACTATGGCTACACCTTC
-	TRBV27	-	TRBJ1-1	CASSSRGRAGNTEAFF	TGTGCCAGCAGCTCAAGGGGCAGGGCAGGGAACACTGAAGCTTTCTTT